Shown below are 24 T cell receptor beta chains from a single sample sequenced in a study of shared clonotypes between healthy human individuals. Positive CCR7 selection of CD45RO-negative cells yielded the naive CD8 cells, and terminally differentiated effector memory CD45RA+ cells were excluded. Profiling relied on immunoSEQ multiplex PCR, and the TCRdb table lists in-frame clones only, not all of them. The sample carries 550,000 to 750,000 clones, roughly 94% recorded once. Sequenced sample: naive CD8+ T cells sorted from blood. Receptors were obtained from a man under 40 in good health.

The chain links TRBV5-1 to TRBJ2-7; TRBD2 matches at 14 bases. Germline CDR1 reads SGHRS; CDR2 reads YFSETQ. The CDR3 extends over 19 amino acids. V trimming: 4 bases; J trimming: 2 bases; junction bases outside the gene matches: 14. CDR3 sequence reads: CASSPGLAGVIAAAYEQYF. The CDR3 DNA sequence: TGCGCCAGCAGCCCGGGACTAGCGGGAGTGATTGCCGCAGCCTACGAGCAGTACTTC.

The sample holds one count of this clone. V is TRBV28 and J is TRBJ2-3; possible D gene TRBD1, 6 bases. In germline, CDR1 is MDHEN, CDR2 SYDVKM. The length of the CDR3 is 15 residues. V was pared by 3 bases and J by 3 bases, with 13 bases between. This CDR3 reads CASSFTSQGTDTQYF. The CDR3 region has the DNA TGTGCCAGCAGTTTTACGTCCCAGGGGACAGATACGCAGTATTTT.

The chain employs TRBV21-1 and TRBJ1-3. TRBV21-1 is flagged as a pseudogene. The CDR3 consists of 16 residues. The DNA for the CDR3 is TGTGCCAGCAGCAAATGGAAGTGTTCTTCTGGAAACACCATATATTTT. Translation gives CASSKWKCSSGNTIYF.

The rearrangement links TRBV29-1 to TRBJ2-1, with D possibly matching TRBD1 (5 bases). Germline V gene lookup returns CDR1 SQVTM and CDR2 ANQGSEA. With 7 bases removed from V and 10 bases from J, the gap between germline ends came to 20 bases. The CDR3 sequence is 13 residues long. For the CDR3, the DNA is TGCAGCGGAAACGGACATTATTCTCGGGAGCAGTTCTTC. As protein: CSGNGHYSREQFF.

The V and J genes are TRBV19 and TRBJ1-1; perhaps TRBD1 as D (5 bases). V was clipped by 7 bases and J by 4 bases, with 10 bases between them. CDR1 LNHDA and CDR2 SQIVND come from the germline V gene (reference sequence). The CDR3 is 12 residues long. CDR3 residues: CASNIGATEAFF. Written as DNA, the CDR3 is TGTGCCAGTAATATTGGGGCCACTGAAGCTTTCTTT.

The genes are TRBV10-3 and TRBJ2-1; 10 positions match TRBD1. CDR1 and CDR2 from the germline V gene are ENHRY and SYGVKD. This CDR3 spans 14 amino acids. The J segment lost 7 bases and the V segment lost 2 bases, leaving 2 bases of the junction unmatched. The CDR3 DNA follows: TGTGCCATCAGTGAGGGACAGGGGGGGAATGAGCAGTTCTTC. It encodes CAISEGQGGNEQFF.

V and J are TRBV27 and TRBJ2-7; D is uncertain. The CDR3 runs to 13 residues. The germline V and J ends were trimmed by 0 bases and 5 bases, with 8 bases remaining between them. The germline CDR1 and CDR2 sequences are MNHEY and SMNVEV (reference sequence). The CDR3 is CASSLSSWNEQYF. In nucleotides, the CDR3 is TGTGCCAGCAGTTTATCGTCTTGGAACGAGCAGTACTTC.

The chain recombines TRBV7-9 with TRBJ2-7, with unresolved D. Trimming stripped 2 bases from V and 5 bases from J, with 7 bases between. Germline CDR1 and CDR2: SEHNR and FQNEAQ (reference sequence). The CDR3 has 12 amino acids. The CDR3 region has the DNA TGTGCCAGCAGCTTACAACTTAACGAGCAGTACTTC. This encodes CASSLQLNEQYF.

J is TRBJ1-1 and V is TRBV11-2; D gene unclear. Germline V lookup: CDR1 SGHAT, CDR2 FQNNGV. The CDR3 consists of 14 residues. Trimming removed 5 bases from V and 1 base from J, with 11 bases in between. CDR3 loop: CASSHRGPNTEAFF. CDR3 sequence (DNA): TGTGCCAGCAGCCATCGTGGCCCGAACACTGAAGCTTTCTTT.

The chain joins TRBV13 to TRBJ2-1, with D uncertain. This CDR3 region has 12 residues. The ends were cut back, 1 base at V and 8 bases at J, with 6 bases in the middle. Germline CDR1 reads PRHDT; CDR2 reads FYEKMQ (reference sequence). CDR3 protein: CASSLDADEQFF. Here the CDR3 DNA reads TGTGCCAGCAGCTTAGATGCGGATGAGCAGTTCTTC.

The chain combines TRBV11-1 with TRBJ2-7, with D perhaps matching TRBD1 (6 bases). The CDR3 runs to 15 residues. V was clipped by 5 bases and J by 3 bases, with 17 bases between them. Per germline, CDR1 SGHAT and CDR2 FQDESV (reference sequence). CDR3 coding DNA: TGTGCCAGCAGCATCATCGACAGGTCGGACTACGAGCAGTACTTC. It encodes CASSIIDRSDYEQYF.

This chain links TRBV27 with TRBJ2-3; 13 nucleotides line up with TRBD2. The germline V gene encodes CDR1 MNHEY and CDR2 SMNVEV (reference sequence). V was pared by 6 bases and J by 7 bases, with 10 bases of the junction left unmatched. This CDR3 is 16 amino acids long. The CDR3 coding sequence is TGTGCCAGCAGCGGGACTAGCGGGATGTTTAGTTATACGCAGTATTTT. Translating gives CASSGTSGMFSYTQYF.

This clone is a singleton in its sample. The chain is built from TRBV7-2 and TRBJ2-7, with TRBD1 as a possible D gene (6 bases). The germline V gene encodes CDR1 SGHTA and CDR2 FQGNSA. The CDR3 has 15 amino acids. Trimming removed 5 bases from V and 0 bases from J, with 14 bases in between. CDR3 nucleotides: TGTGCCAGCAGCCGGACAGCGGAGAGCTCCTACGAGCAGTACTTC. This gives the protein CASSRTAESSYEQYF.

This clone appeared once. The rearrangement uses TRBV28 and TRBJ1-2; D is perhaps TRBD1 (5 bases). CDR1 is MDHEN, CDR2 SYDVKM, per germline. The CDR3 contains 14 residues. Trimming stripped 10 bases from V and 5 bases from J, with 20 bases between. The CDR3 here is CAIPDSFGGYGYTF. In nucleotides, the CDR3 is TGTGCCATCCCCGACAGTTTTGGCGGGTATGGCTACACCTTC.

The V gene is TRBV9, the J gene TRBJ2-7; D perhaps matches TRBD1 (6 bases). Deletions cut 4 bases from V and 3 bases from J, with 11 bases between. Germline values: CDR1 SGDLS, CDR2 YYNGEE. This CDR3 has 13 residues. The CDR3 region is CASSSSGDYEQYF. In DNA, the CDR3 is TGTGCCAGCAGCTCCTCAGGGGACTACGAGCAGTACTTC.

This clone has a single count. J is TRBJ2-4 and V is TRBV5-1; TRBD1 matches at 8 bases. Germline CDR1 is SGHRS and CDR2 is YFSETQ. The CDR3 runs 14 residues. With 4 bases clipped from V and 8 bases from J, the junction kept 8 bases outside the gene matches. The CDR3, as DNA: TGCGCCAGCAGCCCCGGGACAGGAGAGGACATTCAGTACTTC. Translating gives CASSPGTGEDIQYF.

The V call is TRBV27, the J call TRBJ2-1; 9 nucleotides line up with TRBD2. CDR1 and CDR2 from the germline V gene are MNHEY and SMNVEV (reference sequence). This CDR3 has 14 amino acids. With 8 bases clipped from V and 6 bases from J, the junction kept 8 bases outside the gene matches. CDR3 nucleotide sequence: TGTGCCAGCTGTATAGCGGGAGTAAGCAATGAGCAGTTCTTC. Residues: CASCIAGVSNEQFF.

This chain uses TRBV14 with TRBJ2-2; the D gene is possibly TRBD2 (5 bases). Germline V gene sequence: CDR1 SGHDN, CDR2 FVKESK. The CDR3 contains 15 residues. V was pared by 2 bases and J by 7 bases, with 14 bases between. CDR3 region: CASSQLRVSHGELFF. Written as DNA, the CDR3 is TGTGCCAGCAGCCAATTGCGGGTTTCCCACGGGGAGCTGTTTTTT.

This chain joins TRBV9 and TRBJ2-7; 10 bases are shared with TRBD2. The germline CDR1 and CDR2 sequences are SGDLS and YYNGEE. This CDR3 comprises 16 residues. V was clipped by 5 bases and J by 6 bases; unmatched bases: 14. The CDR3 coding sequence is TGTGCCAGCAGTGATACTAGCGGGATATCACTACGCGAGCAGTACTTC. This sequence encodes CASSDTSGISLREQYF.

This clone was observed once. The gene calls are TRBV6-6 and TRBJ2-7; 7 positions match TRBD1. Germline trimming cut 6 bases from V and 2 bases from J; bases unmatched to any gene: 4. Germline assignment: CDR1 MNHNY and CDR2 SVGAGI (reference sequence). This CDR3 is 13 amino acids long. Here the CDR3 reads CASSETGPYEQYF. CDR3 DNA: TGTGCCAGCAGCGAGACAGGGCCCTACGAGCAGTACTTC.

This clone was counted a single time. V usage is TRBV29-1 and J usage is TRBJ2-1; D is uncertain. The CDR3 is 14 residues long. V lost 5 bases, J lost 5 bases, and 16 bases lay in between. Germline lookup yields CDR1 SQVTM and CDR2 ANQGSEA. This CDR3 reads CSVPPMYPHNEQFF. CDR3 in DNA: TGCAGCGTTCCCCCTATGTATCCACACAATGAGCAGTTCTTC.

In the case of this clone: This sample also contains other DNA sequences that code for the same CDR3. The rearrangement joins TRBV4-1 to TRBJ2-5; the D is unclear. CDR3 size: 14 residues. Per the germline V gene, CDR1 is MGHRA and CDR2 is YSYEKL. The ends were cut back, 0 bases at V and 1 base at J, with 6 bases in the middle. CDR3 region: CASSQDRTQETQYF. The CDR3 DNA follows: TGCGCCAGCAGCCAAGACAGGACCCAAGAGACCCAGTACTTC.

The chain links TRBV29-1 to TRBJ2-2, with D tentatively TRBD1 (5 bases). Per germline, CDR1 SQVTM and CDR2 ANQGSEA. The V gene lost 6 bases and the J gene lost 1 base, with 9 bases spanning the gap. This CDR3 comprises 13 residues. Here the CDR3 reads CSVDSLNTGELFF. CDR3 DNA sequence: TGCAGCGTCGACAGCCTGAACACCGGGGAGCTGTTTTTT.

CDR3 sequence reads: CASSQDANEQFF. In DNA form, the CDR3 reads TGTGCCAGCAGCCAAGACGCTAATGAGCAGTTCTTC. V gene TRBV7-9 combines with J gene TRBJ2-1; D remains ambiguous. The germline V gene has CDR1 SEHNR and CDR2 FQNEAQ (reference sequence). The V end lost 5 bases, the J end lost 7 bases, and 9 bases lay between the germline ends. The CDR3 consists of 12 residues.